This T cell receptor (beta chain) was sequenced for a study of PD-L1 blockade in urothelial cancer. Study in general: Patients arrived having already received 0 to 3 prior chemotherapy regimens.

On this clone itself: The antigen remains unidentified.

Study observations and caveats: More expansion of tumor-associated blood clones, seen at 3 weeks, marked durable-benefit patients. Blood TCR clonality below the median before treatment was a predictor of better survival.

Spiking of synthetic TCR analog templates was performed in each PCR. Produced via immunoSEQ multiplex PCR; TCRdb's table is partial and in-frame only. The table lists 25,000 to 35,000 clones, 80% to 90% of them singletons. The CDR3 sequence is 15 residues long. The germline V gene has CDR1 SGHTA and CDR2 FQGNSA. V was pared by 7 bases and J by 0 bases, with 14 bases between. The TCR was taken from a man over 45 with urothelial cancer. The sequenced sample was PBMCs, obtained around atezolizumab (anti-PD-L1) treatment. The V and J genes are TRBV7-2 and TRBJ2-3, with D perhaps matching TRBD2 (5 bases). In DNA form, the CDR3 reads TGTGCCAGCATCCCGAGGGCGGGCAGCACAGATACGCAGTATTTT. Its translation is CASIPRAGSTDTQYF.